This TCR beta chain derives from a study of T cells in localized non-small cell lung cancer. Overall study findings and caveats: Longer overall survival was linked to higher blood T cell density. Uninvolved adjacent lung showed peak T cell clonality, exceeding tumor. Adjacent lung tissue had a median about 58 of the top 100 clones found in the tumor.

With regard to this clone: Its antigen is not identified.

Germline V CDR1 and CDR2: SEHNR, FQNEAQ (reference sequence). The germline V and J ends were trimmed by 5 bases and 2 bases, with 19 bases remaining between them. The CDR3 is 17 residues long. Profiling relied on immunoSEQ multiplex PCR, and the TCRdb table lists in-frame clones only, not all of them. The data hold 25,000 to 35,000 clones, with 70% to 90% observed a single time. The input for sequencing was peripheral blood, taken before any cancer treatment. This chain joins TRBV7-9 and TRBJ1-5; perhaps TRBD1 as D (5 bases). The sequence was collected from a female donor aged 60 or older with stage III squamous cell lung carcinoma. CDR3 residues: CASSRGGATMGNQPQHF. The CDR3 DNA reads as TGTGCCAGCAGCAGAGGCGGGGCCACAATGGGCAATCAGCCCCAGCATTTT.